The subject of this entry is one TCR beta chain. This entry is derived from a study of blood T cell repertoires in COVID-19. As for the study in general: Samples representing acute and convalescent COVID-19 were sourced from the United States, Italy and Spain.

The CDR3 sequence is 16 residues long. Germline loops: CDR1 SNHLY, CDR2 FYNNEI. Trimming removed 9 bases from V and 0 bases from J, with 17 bases in between. Clinical history as reported by participants underpinned cohort assignment. Cohort 3 donors were reported recovered after two negative PCRs, clearance, or symptom resolution. Clones were read by immunoSEQ multiplex PCR, and TCRdb kept only the in-frame ones, dropping some. The sample carries about 240,000 clones, around 89% recorded once. The origin of this receptor is a woman in her thirties who had recovered from COVID-19. What was sequenced was PBMCs or T cells enriched from blood (not recorded which). The V and J genes are TRBV2 and TRBJ2-2; D perhaps matches TRBD2 (5 bases). This CDR3 reads CARLERVRANTGELFF. CDR3 DNA sequence: TGTGCCAGGCTTGAGAGGGTTAGGGCGAACACCGGGGAGCTGTTTTTT.